This TCR beta chain was captured by sequencing in a study of graft-versus-host responses after intestinal transplantation. The overall study: All recipients were transplanted with multivisceral, liver-intestinal, or isolated intestinal grafts. All of the recipients had induction that used anti-thymocyte globulin, then tacrolimus and steroids for about 3 years.

With regard to this clone: Antigen unknown.

The method was immunoSEQ multiplex PCR; TCRdb's version includes in-frame clones alone and lacks a portion of them. The data contain approximately 130,000 clones, 85% to 95% of them singletons. This CDR3 comprises 14 residues. V shed 7 bases and J shed 9 bases, with 16 bases lying between them. CDR1 is MNHEY and CDR2 is SMNVEV in the germline V gene (reference sequence). Study-level results: Recipient bone marrow held GvH clones, some seen earlier in ileum or blood.

The receptor was derived from a human donor who received an intestinal transplant. The specimen was unstimulated CD4+ T cells sorted from spleen or lymph node cells, collected before intestinal transplant. V is TRBV27 and J is TRBJ1-6; D gene uncertain. The CDR3 DNA reads as TGTGCCAGCAAAAGGGCCGAAAGTTTTTCACCCCTCCACTTT. Translation gives CASKRAESFSPLHF.